Shown below are 19 T cell receptor beta chains from a single sample sequenced in a study of Ad26.COV2.S vaccination and SARS-CoV-2 variants (dated by TCRdb to the early 2020s). Libraries were made using the immunoSEQ multiplex PCR assay. TCRdb carries this immuneACCESS record with in-frame sequences only. Its versions omit some clonotypes, under half of them owing to an unresolved V gene in the studies checked, with the rest unexplained. Across this sample there are around 400,000 clones, with about four fifths seen only once. About 8% of the sample goes to the ten largest clones. According to the study, the label for this sample's treatment or condition signals: roughly 18 received Ad26.COV2.S at low or high dose, single or two shots; several received placebo; per-sample allocation not given. For vaccine and placebo recipients, the sequenced repertoires came from samples collected on day 63 after the first injection.

The material sequenced was peripheral blood, taken in a trial of Ad26.COV2.S vaccine versus placebo. Source of these receptors: a person between 18 and 65 years old who received the Ad26.COV2.S COVID-19 vaccine or a placebo.

CDR3 residues: CASRKDRAGNTIYF. As DNA, the CDR3 is TGTGCCAGCAGAAAGGACAGGGCTGGAAACACCATATATTTT. The chain employs TRBV2 and TRBJ1-3, with 8 bases fitting TRBD1. This CDR3 is built from 14 residues. Germline lookup yields CDR1 SNHLY and CDR2 FYNNEI. Trimming at V came to 6 bases and at J to 2 bases, leaving 3 bases not matched to a gene.

This rearrangement joins TRBV6-1 to TRBJ1-5; D uncertain. V was clipped by 1 base and J by 5 bases, with 12 bases between them. From germline, CDR1 is MNHNS and CDR2 SASEGT. The CDR3 has 15 residues. The CDR3 DNA reads TGTGCCAGCAGTGAAGTCTGGGGTCGGGATCAGCCCCAGCATTTT. As protein: CASSEVWGRDQPQHF.

With regard to this clone: Other DNA variants within this sample encode the same CDR3. This CDR3 is CASSYKGGTEAFF. DNA of the CDR3: TGTGCCAGCAGTTATAAGGGGGGCACTGAAGCTTTCTTT. The chain uses TRBV27 and TRBJ1-1; possible D gene TRBD1, 6 bases. Germline loops: CDR1 MNHEY, CDR2 SMNVEV (reference sequence). The CDR3 totals 13 residues. Trimming removed 4 bases at V and 4 bases at J, with 10 bases between.

The chain is built from TRBV5-1 and TRBJ2-7; 9 bases are shared with TRBD2. Germline V CDR1 and CDR2: SGHRS, YFSETQ. J was trimmed by 5 bases and V by 4 bases; bases with no gene match: 7. This CDR3 has 14 amino acids. The CDR3 here is CASSPRTSVNEQYF. The CDR3 DNA sequence: TGCGCCAGCAGCCCACGGACTAGCGTGAACGAGCAGTACTTC. Full variable domain (rest looked up from reference TRBV5-1 and TRBJ2-7): KAGVTQTPRYLIKTRGQQVTLSCSPISGHRSVSWYQQTPGQGLQFLFEYFSETQRNKGNFPGRFSGRQFSNSRSEMNVSTLELGDSALYLCASSPRTSVNEQYFGPGTRLTVT.

This chain joins TRBV12-5 and TRBJ1-5; D gene ambiguous. This CDR3 contains 14 residues. V gave up 0 bases and J gave up 7 bases, with 10 bases separating them. Germline assignment: CDR1 LGHNT and CDR2 FRNRAP. The CDR3 spells CASGLVEGGQPQHF. DNA of the CDR3: TGTGCTAGTGGTTTGGTAGAAGGAGGCCAGCCCCAGCATTTT.

The chain links TRBV7-6 to TRBJ1-2; the match to TRBD1 covers 9 bases. J was trimmed by 6 bases and V by 5 bases; bases with no gene match: 10. The CDR3 spans 15 residues. The germline CDR1 and CDR2 sequences are SGHVS and FNYEAQ. CDR3 nucleotide sequence: TGTGCCAGCAGCCAAGGGACAGGGAAAATAAATGGCTACACCTTC. Its translation is CASSQGTGKINGYTF.

The chain employs TRBV21-1 and TRBJ1-2; the listed D gene, TRBD1, was not tested against the DNA. TRBV21-1 is reported as a pseudogene. The CDR3 length is 12 residues. This chain's CDR3 is CASSPQNYGYTF. The CDR3 DNA reads TGTGCCAGCTCTCCTCAGAACTATGGCTACACCTTC.

This chain joins TRBV11-2 and TRBJ2-5; D is possibly TRBD1 or TRBD2 (6 bases each). The CDR3 length is 15 residues. Per the germline V gene, CDR1 is SGHAT and CDR2 is FQNNGV. Trimming stripped 6 bases from V and 2 bases from J, with 16 bases between. The CDR3 nucleotides are TGTGCCAGCAGAAAGGGAGGAGGGGGACAAGAGACCCAGTACTTC. It translates to CASRKGGGGQETQYF.

This clone showed up just once. The V gene is TRBV19, the J gene TRBJ1-3, with D unclear. CDR3 length equals 11 residues. Trimming left V 8 bases short and J 2 bases short, with 4 bases between. Germline V lookup: CDR1 LNHDA, CDR2 SQIVND (reference sequence). The CDR3: CASFAGNTIYF. CDR3 DNA: TGTGCCAGTTTTGCTGGAAACACCATATATTTT. Drawing the rest from reference TRBV19 and TRBJ1-3, the complete variable domain is DGGITQSPKYLFRKEGQNVTLSCEQNLNHDAMYWYRQDPGQGLRLIYYSQIVNDFQKGDIAEGYSVSREKKESFPLTVTSAQKNPTAFYLCASFAGNTIYFGEGSWLTVV.

The sample holds one count of this clone. This chain uses TRBV3-1 (or the pseudogene TRBV3-2) with TRBJ1-3, with D hard to call. The CDR3 runs to 13 residues. The V end was cut by 4 bases, the J end by 4 bases, with 8 bases between. Germline V gives CDR1 LGHDT, CDR2 YNNKEL (reference sequence). Written as DNA, the CDR3 is TGTGCCAGCAGCCCACAACCGGGAAACACCATATATTTT. Translation gives CASSPQPGNTIYF.

This clone was picked up a small number of times. This chain uses TRBV19 with TRBJ1-1; D remains unclear. CDR3 length: 15 amino acids. Trimming cost V 8 bases and J 1 base, with 17 bases left between them. Germline-derived CDR1 and CDR2 are LNHDA and SQIVND (reference sequence). The CDR3 protein is CASGLDPDRNTEAFF. CDR3 coding DNA: TGTGCCAGTGGACTGGATCCTGATCGGAACACTGAAGCTTTCTTT.

The chain couples TRBV5-1 to TRBJ1-1; D perhaps matches TRBD1 (5 bases). With 3 bases removed from V and 5 bases from J, the gap between germline ends came to 14 bases. Germline V gene lookup returns CDR1 SGHRS and CDR2 YFSETQ. This CDR3 spans 14 amino acids. CDR3 in amino acids: CASSWSGRETEAFF. CDR3 bases: TGCGCCAGCAGCTGGAGCGGCAGGGAAACTGAAGCTTTCTTT.

This chain links TRBV5-1 with TRBJ2-7; TRBD2 matches 10 bases. Germline loops: CDR1 SGHRS, CDR2 YFSETQ. With 5 bases clipped from V and 4 bases from J, the junction kept 6 bases outside the gene matches. The CDR3 length is 14 residues. CDR3 bases: TGCGCCAGCAGGGCTAGCGGGAGCACATACGAGCAGTACTTC. Residues: CASRASGSTYEQYF.

CDR3 coding DNA: TGTGCCAGCAGCACCGGGACAGGGGGATATGGCTACACCTTC. It translates to CASSTGTGGYGYTF. The V call is TRBV5-6, the J call TRBJ1-2; 11 bases line up with TRBD1. The CDR3 is 14 amino acids. The germline gives CDR1 SGHDT, CDR2 YYEEEE. Trimming cost V 4 bases and J 5 bases; bases outside gene matches: 4.

V gene TRBV7-3 combines with J gene TRBJ1-1; no definite D call. V lost 1 base to trimming and J lost 5 bases, with 8 bases between them. CDR1 is SGHTA and CDR2 is FQGTGA in the germline V gene. The CDR3 has 13 amino acids. CDR3 DNA sequence: TGTGCCAGCAGCTTAAGTGATGGGACTGAAGCTTTCTTT. This sequence encodes CASSLSDGTEAFF.

The genes are TRBV24-1 and TRBJ2-2, with a weak D call TRBD2 (6 bases). This CDR3 has 15 residues. Germline lookup yields CDR1 KGHDR and CDR2 SFDVKD. The V end was cut by 3 bases, the J end by 5 bases, with 12 bases between. The CDR3 spells CATSDAGLSTGELFF. The CDR3 DNA sequence: TGTGCCACCAGTGATGCGGGACTCTCAACCGGGGAGCTGTTTTTT.

The rearrangement joins TRBV6-5 to TRBJ1-2; no clear D gene. The germline V gene encodes CDR1 MNHEY and CDR2 SVGAGI. The CDR3 runs to 12 residues. The V and J ends lost 6 bases and 4 bases respectively, with 9 bases between them. The CDR3 DNA sequence: TGTGCCAGCAGCCAATCTATCTATGGCTACACCTTC. Its protein product is CASSQSIYGYTF.

The chain links TRBV5-4 to TRBJ2-1, with TRBD2 identical over 10 bases. Germline assignment: CDR1 SGHNT and CDR2 YYREEE (reference sequence). V lost 4 bases to trimming and J lost 6 bases; unmatched junction nucleotides: 10. The CDR3 runs to 16 residues. The CDR3 sequence: CASSVKTSGALNEQFF. The CDR3 coding sequence is TGTGCCAGCAGCGTTAAAACTAGCGGGGCCCTCAATGAGCAGTTCTTC.

The rearrangement links TRBV3-1 (or the pseudogene TRBV3-2) to TRBJ2-2; D possibly corresponds to TRBD2 (6 bases). The CDR3 is 17 residues long. From germline, CDR1 is LGHDT and CDR2 YNNKEL (reference sequence). With 4 bases removed from V and 3 bases from J, the gap between germline ends came to 18 bases. The CDR3 DNA reads TGTGCCAGCAGCCTCCGCCCCGCGGGGAGGTACACCGGGGAGCTGTTTTTT. Protein product: CASSLRPAGRYTGELFF.